This T cell receptor beta chain is drawn from a study of blood T cell repertoires in COVID-19. For the study at large: Sample material is recorded as cDNA or gDNA derived from T cells, B-cell-depleted T cells, or PBMCs.

Measured with immunoSEQ multiplex PCR; TCRdb has only the in-frame clones, and not every one. The sample contains 200,000 to 300,000 clones, roughly 82% of which appear only once. The CDR3 is 15 amino acids. The germline CDR1 and CDR2 sequences are MRHNA and SNTAGT. The V segment lost 4 bases and the J segment 5 bases; nucleotides outside the gene matches: 7. The V and J genes are TRBV6-4 and TRBJ2-2, with 7 bases lining up with TRBD2. Sample: peripheral blood. This clonotype originated in a middle-aged man who had recovered from COVID-19. The CDR3 spells CASSVGGGETGELFF. The CDR3 nucleotides read TGTGCCAGCAGTGTTGGCGGGGGTGAAACCGGGGAGCTGTTTTTT.